This TCR beta chain was recorded in a study of graft-versus-host responses after intestinal transplantation. Study information: Grafts were multivisceral, liver-intestinal, or isolated intestinal. Anti-thymocyte globulin induction, then tacrolimus and steroids for around three years, went to all recipients. Findings and caveats of the study: Analysis identified GvH clones in recipient marrow, with some appearing first in ileum or blood. Early post-transplant HvG declines showed an association with peak circulating GvH clone levels.

The CDR3 is made up of 15 amino acids. V lost 0 bases, J lost 9 bases, and 5 bases stayed unmatched. Germline lookup yields CDR1 LGHNA and CDR2 YNFKEQ. This clone was observed once. The target antigen is unknown. Clones were read by immunoSEQ multiplex PCR, and TCRdb kept only the in-frame ones, dropping some. The sample carries tens of thousands of clones, approximately 88% recorded once. The rearrangement links TRBV4-2 to TRBJ1-6; TRBD1 matches at 7 bases. This TCR was sampled from a human donor who was the organ donor for an intestinal transplant. Sequences were derived from unstimulated CD4+ T cells sorted from spleen or lymph node cells, sampled before transplant. CDR3 bases: TGTGCCAGCAGCCAAGAAGACAGGGAAGGTTCACCCCTCCACTTT. This translates into CASSQEDREGSPLHF.